A selection of T cell receptor beta chains follows, all from one sample in a study of blood T cells in healthy people across ages. TCRdb processed the 5' RACE reads anew with MiXCR; each CDR3 protein has one entry. This repertoire shows hundreds of thousands of distinct CDR3 sequences, 40% to 50% found once; its top ten account for 15% to 25%. Sequences were obtained from blood. The origin of the receptors is a man aged 55-75 years in good health. Both conserved end residues are part of each CDR3. D genes are given only for firm matches. Some rows mark clone size as missing; the rest say once, few, many or name a class of expanded clone.

J gene	V gene	clone size	D gene	CDR3 DNA	CDR3 protein
TRBJ1-1	TRBV20-1	once	.	TGCAGTGCTGCGGACGGAAGCTTTGACACTGAAGCTTTCTTT	CSAADGSFDTEAFF
TRBJ2-7	TRBV6-2/TRBV6-3	few	.	TGTGCCAGCAGTTCGTCGAGCGAGCAGTACTTC	CASSSSSEQYF
TRBJ2-1	TRBV25-1	.	.	TGTGCCAGCAGAGCGGGCAGGGGGTCCTACAATGAGCAGTTCTTC	CASRAGRGSYNEQFF
TRBJ1-5	TRBV20-1	.	.	TGCAGTGCTACGGGGGGTACCAATCAGCCCCAGCATTTT	CSATGGTNQPQHF
TRBJ1-2	TRBV27	.	TRBD1	TGTGCCAGCAGTTCCTCAGGGGGTAATGGCTACACCTTC	CASSSSGGNGYTF
TRBJ2-3	TRBV4-1	.	TRBD1	TGCGCCAGCAGCCAAGGGACAGGGGCCACAGATACGCAGTATTTT	CASSQGTGATDTQYF
TRBJ2-7	TRBV5-1	few	.	TGCGCCAGCAGCTTGTACGGGGGGCACTCCTACGAGCAGTACTTC	CASSLYGGHSYEQYF
TRBJ2-5	TRBV3-1	.	.	TGTGCCAGCAGCCAAGTGAGGGATCAGCAGTACTTC	CASSQVRDQQYF
TRBJ1-1	TRBV11-2	.	.	TGTGCCAGCAGCCCTACAGATAAAGGTACTGAAGCTTTCTTT	CASSPTDKGTEAFF
TRBJ2-6	TRBV28	.	.	TGTGCCAACATTGGCGGTACCGGGTCTGGGGCCAACGTCCTGACTTTC	CANIGGTGSGANVLTF
TRBJ2-1	TRBV29-1	.	TRBD2	TGCAGCGTGGAGGCCGGGGGGGGATCCCTCAATGAGCAGTTCTTC	CSVEAGGGSLNEQFF
TRBJ2-3	TRBV7-2	.	.	TGTGCCAGCAGCCCCGGTCCTAACCCGACAGATACGCAGTATTTT	CASSPGPNPTDTQYF
TRBJ2-1	TRBV24-1	.	.	TGTGCCACCACCTCTCCTGTGGATGAGCAGTTCTTC	CATTSPVDEQFF
TRBJ1-1	TRBV11-2	.	.	TGTGCCAGCAGCTTATATGCGGGAATGAACACTGAAGCTTTCTTT	CASSLYAGMNTEAFF
TRBJ1-6	TRBV10-3	.	TRBD1	TGTGCCATCCGGGGGGACAGGGGTAATTCACCCCTCCACTTT	CAIRGDRGNSPLHF
TRBJ2-1	TRBV6-5	once	.	TGTGCCAGCAACGGAGCGCCGACGGACAATGAGCAGTTCTTC	CASNGAPTDNEQFF